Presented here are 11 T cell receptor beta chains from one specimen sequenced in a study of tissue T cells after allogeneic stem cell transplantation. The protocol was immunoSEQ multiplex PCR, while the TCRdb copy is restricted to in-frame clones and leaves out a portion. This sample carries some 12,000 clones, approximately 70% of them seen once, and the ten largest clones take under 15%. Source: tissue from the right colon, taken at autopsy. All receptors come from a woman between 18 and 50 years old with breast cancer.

The CDR3 DNA reads as TGTGCCAGCAGCGACCAACTAGACACCTACGAGCAGTACTTC. Residues: CASSDQLDTYEQYF. V gene TRBV4-2 combines with J gene TRBJ2-7; D is perhaps TRBD2 (5 bases). Germline values: CDR1 LGHNA, CDR2 YNFKEQ. Trimming stripped 5 bases from V and 2 bases from J, with 13 bases between. The CDR3 extends over 14 amino acids.

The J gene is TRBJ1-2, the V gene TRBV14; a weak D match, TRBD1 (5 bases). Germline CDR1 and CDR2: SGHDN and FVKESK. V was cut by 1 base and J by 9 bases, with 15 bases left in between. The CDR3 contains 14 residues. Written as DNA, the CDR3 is TGTGCCAGCAGCCAAGTGAGGGGCGCGCGCCGCTACACCTTC. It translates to CASSQVRGARRYTF.

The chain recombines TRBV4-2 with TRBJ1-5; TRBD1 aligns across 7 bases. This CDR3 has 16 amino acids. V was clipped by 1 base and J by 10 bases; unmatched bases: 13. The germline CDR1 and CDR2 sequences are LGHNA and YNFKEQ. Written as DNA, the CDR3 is TGTGCCAGCAGCCAAGTATCAACAGGGGATTGGGGTCCCCAGCATTTT. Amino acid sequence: CASSQVSTGDWGPQHF.

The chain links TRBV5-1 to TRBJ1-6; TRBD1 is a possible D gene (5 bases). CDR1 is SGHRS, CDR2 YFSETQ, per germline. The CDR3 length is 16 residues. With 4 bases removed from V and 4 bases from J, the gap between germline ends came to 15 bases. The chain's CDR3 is CASSPSGLGYNSPLHF. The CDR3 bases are TGCGCCAGCAGCCCTTCGGGACTGGGATATAATTCACCCCTCCACTTT.

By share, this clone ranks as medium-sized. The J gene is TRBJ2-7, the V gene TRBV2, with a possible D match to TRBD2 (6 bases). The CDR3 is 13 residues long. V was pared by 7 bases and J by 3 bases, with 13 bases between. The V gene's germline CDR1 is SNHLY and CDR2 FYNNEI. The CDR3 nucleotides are TGTGCCAGCAAAAAGTTGGGGGGCTACGAGCAGTACTTC. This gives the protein CASKKLGGYEQYF.

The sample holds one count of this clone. The CDR3 region is CASSDGSSSKRGSLQFF. The DNA of the CDR3 is TGTGCCAGCAGTGATGGTTCCTCGTCTAAGCGGGGGAGTCTGCAGTTCTTC. The gene calls are TRBV6-4 and TRBJ2-1, with 8 bases aligning to TRBD2. Germline CDR1 and CDR2: MRHNA and SNTAGT. V was clipped by 3 bases and J by 12 bases; unmatched bases: 19. The CDR3 consists of 17 residues.

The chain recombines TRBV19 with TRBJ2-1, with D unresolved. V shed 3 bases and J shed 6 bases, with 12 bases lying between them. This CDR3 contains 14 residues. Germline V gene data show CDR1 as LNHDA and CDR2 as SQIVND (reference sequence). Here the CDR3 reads CASSIPLLVNEQFF. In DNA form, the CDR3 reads TGTGCCAGTAGTATCCCCCTCCTGGTCAATGAGCAGTTCTTC.

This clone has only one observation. The chain's CDR3 is CASSFGRPRRANVLTF. The CDR3 DNA sequence: TGTGCCAGCAGCTTTGGGCGGCCCAGGCGGGCCAACGTCCTGACTTTC. The genes are TRBV12-1 and TRBJ2-6. TRBV12-1 is noted as a pseudogene. This CDR3 has 16 residues.

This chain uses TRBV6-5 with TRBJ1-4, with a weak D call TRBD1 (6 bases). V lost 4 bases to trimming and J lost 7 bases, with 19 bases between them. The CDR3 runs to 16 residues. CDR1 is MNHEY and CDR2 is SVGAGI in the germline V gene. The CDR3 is CASSSQPQGLGEKLFF. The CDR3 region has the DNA TGTGCCAGCAGTTCCCAACCCCAGGGGTTGGGTGAAAAACTGTTTTTT.

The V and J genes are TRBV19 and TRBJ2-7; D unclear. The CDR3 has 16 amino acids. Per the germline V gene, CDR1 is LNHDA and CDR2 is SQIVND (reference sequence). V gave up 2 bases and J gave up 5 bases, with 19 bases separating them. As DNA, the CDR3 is TGTGCCAGTAGTATATTTTTGGGTGTAAGTAAGGACGAGCAGTACTTC. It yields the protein CASSIFLGVSKDEQYF.

The CDR3 protein is CASSLDRSAKNIQYF. CDR3 bases: TGTGCCAGCAGCTTGGATAGGTCGGCCAAAAACATTCAGTACTTC. The chain is built from TRBV5-4 and TRBJ2-4; D uncertain. Germline V gene lookup returns CDR1 SGHNT and CDR2 YYREEE (reference sequence). This CDR3 is built from 15 residues. The V and J ends lost 0 bases and 1 base respectively, with 8 bases between them.